The T cell receptor beta chain under discussion was sequenced for a study of PD-1 blockade in mismatch repair-deficient tumors. The overall study: All were previously treated, progressing patients with eleven to twelve mismatch repair-deficient cancer types. Points from the study as a whole: Tumor-resident clones, often absent from pretreatment blood, expanded after pembrolizumab and then contracted.

About this clone: Its antigen remains unknown.

V shed 5 bases, J shed 1 base, and the junction held 10 bases outside the gene matches. There are 16 residues in the CDR3. Germline loops: CDR1 MDHEN, CDR2 SYDVKM. Some clones are missing from TCRdb's copy, which holds only in-frame ones; the method was immunoSEQ multiplex PCR. The table lists some 25,000 clones, 65% to 85% of them singletons. TCRs were sequenced from a few patients responding to pembrolizumab. The material was PBMCs, obtained before pembrolizumab treatment. The TCR was taken from an adult with mismatch repair-deficient cancer. V gene TRBV28 combines with J gene TRBJ1-1; 7 bases are shared with TRBD1. CDR3 amino acids: CASSPPMRTGNTEAFF. CDR3 bases: TGTGCCAGCAGTCCTCCGATGCGGACAGGGAACACTGAAGCTTTCTTT.